This T cell receptor (beta chain) was sequenced during a study of human T cells and chemical hapten exposure. Details on this clonotype: Antigen unknown.

The library tagged individual cDNA molecules with unique molecular identifiers. In the study's own analysis: TCR counts had a median of about 100,000 per sample and spanned roughly 23,224 to 700,000. TCRdb reprocessed the RACE reads via MiXCR and lists one record per CDR3 protein. TCRdb's processing, not the authors', yielded these V and J calls. Counted here are around 27,000 distinct CDR3 sequences, over 4.5% occurring once; the ten biggest clones make up about 6%. Time point in this sample: patch test 3, about 24 weeks after DPC sensitization. Noted treatment: therapeutic diphenylcyclopropenone sensitization with weekly scalp DPC. Total RNA was isolated from unfractionated whole blood. Trimming took 6 bases from V and 1 from J, leaving 9 bases between them. In germline, CDR1 is SQVTM, CDR2 ANQGSEA. The CDR3 totals 12 residues. Study findings and constraints: PT1 expanded TCR counts correlated positively with patch test score.

This clonotype originated in a man in his thirties or forties with alopecia areata. Some clones in this sample may be carry-over from other donors' samples. The V call is TRBV29-1, the J call TRBJ1-1; D is uncertain. Specimen: whole blood, collected in connection with sensitization to the hapten diphenylcyclopropenone (DPC). The CDR3 loop reads CSVAVWNTEAFF. The CDR3 DNA reads as TGCAGCGTCGCAGTATGGAACACTGAAGCTTTCTTT.